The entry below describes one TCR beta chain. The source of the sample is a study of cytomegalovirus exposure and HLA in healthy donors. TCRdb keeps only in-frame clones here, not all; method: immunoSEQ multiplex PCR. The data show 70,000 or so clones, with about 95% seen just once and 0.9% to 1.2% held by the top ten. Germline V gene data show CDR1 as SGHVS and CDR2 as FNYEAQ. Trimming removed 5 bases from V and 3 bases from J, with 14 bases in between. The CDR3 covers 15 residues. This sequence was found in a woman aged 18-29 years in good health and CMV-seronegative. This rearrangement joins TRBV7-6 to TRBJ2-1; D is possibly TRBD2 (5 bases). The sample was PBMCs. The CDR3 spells CASSPLEGSYNEQFF. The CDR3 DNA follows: TGTGCCAGCAGCCCCCTTGAGGGAAGCTACAATGAGCAGTTCTTC.